This paragraph reports one TCR beta chain. Its antigen remains unknown. The data belong to a study of cytomegalovirus exposure and HLA in healthy donors. Study-wide results and caveats: The CMV antigen specificity of a few CMV-associated chains was confirmed through in vitro analysis. It was about 180 TCR beta chains that were listed as cytomegalovirus-associated. Both high specificity and high sensitivity reportedly marked the classifier's diagnosis of cytomegalovirus status.

The donors were members of the 120-subject validation cohort (separate from the roughly 700-subject first cohort). Sequenced by immunoSEQ multiplex PCR; TCRdb stores in-frame clones only, minus some. This table has some 170,000 clones, about 88% appearing once. The sample consisted of PBMCs. This TCR derives from a woman aged 18-35 years in good health and CMV-seronegative.

The CDR3 is CASSIADLGIQPQHF. CDR3 nucleotides: TGTGCCAGTAGTATAGCAGATCTAGGTATCCAGCCCCAGCATTTT. The V gene is TRBV19, the J gene TRBJ1-5; D remains ambiguous. The CDR3 length is 15 residues. Germline lookup yields CDR1 LNHDA and CDR2 SQIVND (reference sequence). Trimming removed 1 base from V and 7 bases from J, with 14 bases in between. Full variable domain (remainder filled in from reference TRBV19 and TRBJ1-5): DGGITQSPKYLFRKEGQNVTLSCEQNLNHDAMYWYRQDPGQGLRLIYYSQIVNDFQKGDIAEGYSVSREKKESFPLTVTSAQKNPTAFYLCASSIADLGIQPQHFGDGTRLSIL.